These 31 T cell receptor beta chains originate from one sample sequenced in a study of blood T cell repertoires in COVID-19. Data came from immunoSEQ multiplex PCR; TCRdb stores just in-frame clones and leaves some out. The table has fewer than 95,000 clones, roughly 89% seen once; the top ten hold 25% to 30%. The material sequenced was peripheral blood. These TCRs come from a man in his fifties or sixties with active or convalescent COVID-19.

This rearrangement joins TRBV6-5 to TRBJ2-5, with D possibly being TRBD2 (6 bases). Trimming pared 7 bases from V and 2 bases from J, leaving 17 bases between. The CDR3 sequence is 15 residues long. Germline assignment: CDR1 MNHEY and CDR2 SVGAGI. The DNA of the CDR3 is TGTGCCAGCACGTCGATCGGAGGGCTTCAAGAGACCCAGTACTTC. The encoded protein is CASTSIGGLQETQYF.

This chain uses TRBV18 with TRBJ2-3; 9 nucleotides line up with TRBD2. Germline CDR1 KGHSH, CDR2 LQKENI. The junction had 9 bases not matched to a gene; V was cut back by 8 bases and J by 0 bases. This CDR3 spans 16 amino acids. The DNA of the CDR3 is TGTGCCAGCAGACTCGCGGGAGGGCTAAGCACAGATACGCAGTATTTT. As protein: CASRLAGGLSTDTQYF.

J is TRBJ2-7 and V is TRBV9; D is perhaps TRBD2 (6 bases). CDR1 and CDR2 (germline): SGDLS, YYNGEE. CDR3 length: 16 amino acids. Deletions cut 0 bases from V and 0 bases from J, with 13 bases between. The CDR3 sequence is CASSVEDYPSSYEQYF. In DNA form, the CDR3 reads TGTGCCAGCAGCGTAGAGGACTACCCGAGCTCCTACGAGCAGTACTTC.

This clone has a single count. DNA for the CDR3: TGCGCCAGCTCCTGGGACTTTAGCACAGATACGCAGTATTTT. This codes for CASSWDFSTDTQYF. The genes are TRBV5-1 and TRBJ2-3; D might be TRBD2 (6 bases). The CDR3 contains 14 residues. V lost 7 bases and J lost 0, with 12 bases in between. Germline V gene lookup returns CDR1 SGHRS and CDR2 YFSETQ.

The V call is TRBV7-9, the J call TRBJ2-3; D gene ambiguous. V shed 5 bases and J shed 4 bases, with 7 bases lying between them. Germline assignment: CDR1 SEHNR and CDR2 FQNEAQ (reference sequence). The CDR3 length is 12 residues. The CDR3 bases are TGTGCCAGCAGCAGCCGGGCAGATACGCAGTATTTT. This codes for CASSSRADTQYF.

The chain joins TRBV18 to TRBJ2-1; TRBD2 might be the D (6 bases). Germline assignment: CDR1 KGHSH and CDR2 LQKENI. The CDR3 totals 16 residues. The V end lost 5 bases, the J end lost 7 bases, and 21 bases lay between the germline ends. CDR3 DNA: TGTGCCAGCTCATCGCGAACCGGGACTTCCTCTAATGAGCAGTTCTTC. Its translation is CASSSRTGTSSNEQFF.

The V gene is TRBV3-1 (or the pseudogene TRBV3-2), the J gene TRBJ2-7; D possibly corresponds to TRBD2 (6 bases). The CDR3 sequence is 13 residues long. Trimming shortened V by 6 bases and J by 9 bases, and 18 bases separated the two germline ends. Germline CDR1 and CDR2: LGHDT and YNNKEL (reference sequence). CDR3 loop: CASSYRTPGVQYF. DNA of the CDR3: TGTGCCAGCAGTTATCGGACTCCGGGGGTGCAGTACTTC.

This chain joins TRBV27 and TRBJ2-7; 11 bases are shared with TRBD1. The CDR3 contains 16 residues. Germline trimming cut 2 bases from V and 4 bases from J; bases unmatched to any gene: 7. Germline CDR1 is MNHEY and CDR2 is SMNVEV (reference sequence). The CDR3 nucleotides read TGTGCCAGCAGTTTAGGGTTCGGACAGGGGGCGTACGAGCAGTACTTC. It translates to CASSLGFGQGAYEQYF.

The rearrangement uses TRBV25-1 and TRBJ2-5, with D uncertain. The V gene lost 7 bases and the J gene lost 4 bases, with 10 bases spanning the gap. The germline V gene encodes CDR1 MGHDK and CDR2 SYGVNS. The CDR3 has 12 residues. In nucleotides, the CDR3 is TGTGCCAGCATAGTCCCGGGAGAGACCCAGTACTTC. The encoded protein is CASIVPGETQYF.

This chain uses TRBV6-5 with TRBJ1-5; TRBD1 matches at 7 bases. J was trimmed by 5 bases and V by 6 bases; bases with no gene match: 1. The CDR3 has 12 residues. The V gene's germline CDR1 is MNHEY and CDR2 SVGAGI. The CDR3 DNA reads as TGTGCCAGCAGGACAGGGTATCAGCCCCAGCATTTT. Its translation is CASRTGYQPQHF.

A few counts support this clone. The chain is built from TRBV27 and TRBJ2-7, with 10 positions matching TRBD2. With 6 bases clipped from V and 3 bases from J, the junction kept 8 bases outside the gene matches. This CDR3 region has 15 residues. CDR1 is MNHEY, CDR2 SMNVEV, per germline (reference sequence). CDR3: CASRQLAGNFYEQYF. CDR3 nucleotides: TGTGCCAGCAGACAACTAGCGGGAAACTTCTACGAGCAGTACTTC.

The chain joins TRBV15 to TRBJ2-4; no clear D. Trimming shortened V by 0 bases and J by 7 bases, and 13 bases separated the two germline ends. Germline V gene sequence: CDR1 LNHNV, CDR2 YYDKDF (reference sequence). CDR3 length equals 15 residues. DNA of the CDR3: TGTGCCACCAGCAGAGATCCCGCGACGGGTAACATTCAGTACTTC. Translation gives CATSRDPATGNIQYF. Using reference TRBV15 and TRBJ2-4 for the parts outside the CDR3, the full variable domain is DAMVIQNPRYQVTQFGKPVTLSCSQTLNHNVMYWYQQKSSQAPKLLFHYYDKDFNNEADTPDNFQSRRPNTSFCFLDIRSPGLGDTAMYLCATSRDPATGNIQYFGAGTRLSVL.

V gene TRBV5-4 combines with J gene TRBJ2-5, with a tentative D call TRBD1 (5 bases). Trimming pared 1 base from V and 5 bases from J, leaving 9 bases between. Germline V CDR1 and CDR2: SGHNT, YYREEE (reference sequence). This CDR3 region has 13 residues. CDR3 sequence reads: CASSLPRVETQYF. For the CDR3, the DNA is TGTGCCAGCAGCTTGCCCAGGGTTGAGACCCAGTACTTC.

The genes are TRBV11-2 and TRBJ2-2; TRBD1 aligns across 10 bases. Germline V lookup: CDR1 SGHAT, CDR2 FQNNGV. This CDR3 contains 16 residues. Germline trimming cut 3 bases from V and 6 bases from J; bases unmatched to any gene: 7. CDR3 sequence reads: CASSFLTGGSAGELFF. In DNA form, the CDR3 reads TGTGCCAGCAGCTTTTTGACAGGGGGCTCGGCCGGGGAGCTGTTTTTT.

As DNA, the CDR3 is TGCGCCAGCAGCTTGACTCCGCTCGGGGAGATCGTGGGCCAGTACTTC. This encodes CASSLTPLGEIVGQYF. V is TRBV5-1 and J is TRBJ2-5; tentatively, D is TRBD2 (5 bases). Germline V lookup: CDR1 SGHRS, CDR2 YFSETQ. The CDR3 totals 16 residues. V lost 1 base, J lost 10 bases, and 23 bases lay in between.

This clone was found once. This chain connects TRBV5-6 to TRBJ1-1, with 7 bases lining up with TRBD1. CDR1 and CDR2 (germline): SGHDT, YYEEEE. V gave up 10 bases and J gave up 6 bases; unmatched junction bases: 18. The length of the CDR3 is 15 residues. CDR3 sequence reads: CAVLQGPLVGAEAFF. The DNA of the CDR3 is TGTGCCGTCCTACAGGGGCCCTTAGTAGGGGCTGAAGCTTTCTTT. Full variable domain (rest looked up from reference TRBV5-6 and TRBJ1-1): DAGVTQSPTHLIKTRGQQVTLRCSPKSGHDTVSWYQQALGQGPQFIFQYYEEEERQRGNFPDRFSGHQFPNYSSELNVNALLLGDSALYLCAVLQGPLVGAEAFFGQGTRLTVV.

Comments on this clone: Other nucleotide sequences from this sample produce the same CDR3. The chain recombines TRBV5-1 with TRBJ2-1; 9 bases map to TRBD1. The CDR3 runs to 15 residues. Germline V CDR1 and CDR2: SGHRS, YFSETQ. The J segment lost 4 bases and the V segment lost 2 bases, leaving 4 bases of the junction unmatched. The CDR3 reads CASSFRGQGYNEQFF. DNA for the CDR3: TGCGCCAGCAGCTTTAGAGGACAGGGGTACAATGAGCAGTTCTTC. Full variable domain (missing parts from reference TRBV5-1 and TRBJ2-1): KAGVTQTPRYLIKTRGQQVTLSCSPISGHRSVSWYQQTPGQGLQFLFEYFSETQRNKGNFPGRFSGRQFSNSRSEMNVSTLELGDSALYLCASSFRGQGYNEQFFGPGTRLTVL.

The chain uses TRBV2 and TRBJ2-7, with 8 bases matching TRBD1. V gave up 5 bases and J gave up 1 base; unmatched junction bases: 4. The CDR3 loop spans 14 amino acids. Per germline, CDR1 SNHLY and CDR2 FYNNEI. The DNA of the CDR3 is TGTGCCAGCAGTAGGGACAGGTTTTCCTACGAGCAGTACTTC. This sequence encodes CASSRDRFSYEQYF.

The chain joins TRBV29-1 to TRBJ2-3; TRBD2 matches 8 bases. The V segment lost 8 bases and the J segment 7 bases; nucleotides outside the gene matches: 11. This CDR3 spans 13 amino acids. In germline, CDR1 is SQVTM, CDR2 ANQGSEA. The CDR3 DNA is TGCAGCATACCGGGACTAGGGCGGAATACGCAGTATTTT. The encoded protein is CSIPGLGRNTQYF.

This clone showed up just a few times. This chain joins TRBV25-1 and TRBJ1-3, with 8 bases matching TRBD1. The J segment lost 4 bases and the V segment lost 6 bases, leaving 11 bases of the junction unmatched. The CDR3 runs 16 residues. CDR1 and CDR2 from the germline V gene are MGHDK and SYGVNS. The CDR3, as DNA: TGTGCCAGCAGCAAACTGGCAGGGGGCTTCGGAAACACCATATATTTT. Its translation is CASSKLAGGFGNTIYF.

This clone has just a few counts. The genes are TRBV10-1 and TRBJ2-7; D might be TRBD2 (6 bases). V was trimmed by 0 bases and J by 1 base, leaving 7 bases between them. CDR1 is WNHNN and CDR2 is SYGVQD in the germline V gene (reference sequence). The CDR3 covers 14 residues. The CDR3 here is CASSESGGSYEQYF. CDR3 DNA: TGCGCCAGCAGTGAGTCGGGGGGTTCCTACGAGCAGTACTTC.

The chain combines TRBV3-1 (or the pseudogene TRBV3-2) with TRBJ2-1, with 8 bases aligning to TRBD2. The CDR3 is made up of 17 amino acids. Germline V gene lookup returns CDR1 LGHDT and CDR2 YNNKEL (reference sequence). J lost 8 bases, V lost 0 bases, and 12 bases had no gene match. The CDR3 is CASSQDLPAGVAHEQFF. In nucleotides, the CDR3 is TGTGCCAGCAGCCAAGATCTTCCAGCGGGGGTTGCGCATGAGCAGTTCTTC.

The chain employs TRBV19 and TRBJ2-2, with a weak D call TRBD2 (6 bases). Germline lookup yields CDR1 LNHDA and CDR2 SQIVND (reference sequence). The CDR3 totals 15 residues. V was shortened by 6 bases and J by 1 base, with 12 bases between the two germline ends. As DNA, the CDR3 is TGTGCCAGTAGGGCCGGGACTGGGAACACCGGGGAGCTGTTTTTT. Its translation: CASRAGTGNTGELFF.

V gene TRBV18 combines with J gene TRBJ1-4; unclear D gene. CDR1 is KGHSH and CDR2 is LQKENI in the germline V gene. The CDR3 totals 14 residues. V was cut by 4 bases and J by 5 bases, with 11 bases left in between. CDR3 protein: CASSRGTLNEKLFF. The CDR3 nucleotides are TGTGCCAGCTCACGTGGTACATTAAATGAAAAACTGTTTTTT.

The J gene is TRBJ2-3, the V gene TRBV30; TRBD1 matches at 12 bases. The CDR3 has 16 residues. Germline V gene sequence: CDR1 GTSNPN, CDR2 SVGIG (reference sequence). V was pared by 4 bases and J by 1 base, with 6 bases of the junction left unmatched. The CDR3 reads CAWTTGTGGGTDTQYF. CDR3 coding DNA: TGTGCCTGGACTACCGGGACAGGGGGCGGCACAGATACGCAGTATTTT.

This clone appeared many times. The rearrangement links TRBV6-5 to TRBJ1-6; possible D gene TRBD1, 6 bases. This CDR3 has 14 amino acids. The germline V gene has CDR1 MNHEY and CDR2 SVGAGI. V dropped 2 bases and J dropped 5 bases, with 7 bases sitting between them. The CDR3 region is CASSYRTDNSPLHF. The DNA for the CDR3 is TGTGCCAGCAGTTACCGGACAGATAATTCACCCCTCCACTTT.

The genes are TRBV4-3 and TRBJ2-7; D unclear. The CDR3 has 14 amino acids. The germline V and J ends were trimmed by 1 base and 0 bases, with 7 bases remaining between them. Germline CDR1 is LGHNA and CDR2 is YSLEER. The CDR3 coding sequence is TGCGCCAGCAGCCAAGGCCAGGACTCCTACGAGCAGTACTTC. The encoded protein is CASSQGQDSYEQYF.

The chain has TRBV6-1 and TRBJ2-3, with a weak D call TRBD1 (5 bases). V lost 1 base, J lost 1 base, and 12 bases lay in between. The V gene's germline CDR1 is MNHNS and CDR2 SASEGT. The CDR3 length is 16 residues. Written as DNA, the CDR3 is TGTGCCAGCAGTGAAGATGCCGGACAACGCACAGATACGCAGTATTTT. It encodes CASSEDAGQRTDTQYF.

The CDR3 nucleotides are TGTGCCAGCTCGGGGGCGGATGGAAACACCATATATTTT. It encodes CASSGADGNTIYF. The V and J genes are TRBV18 and TRBJ1-3; weak D call: TRBD1 (6 bases). V was clipped by 6 bases and J by 3 bases, with 9 bases between them. CDR3 length equals 13 residues. CDR1 is KGHSH, CDR2 LQKENI, per germline.

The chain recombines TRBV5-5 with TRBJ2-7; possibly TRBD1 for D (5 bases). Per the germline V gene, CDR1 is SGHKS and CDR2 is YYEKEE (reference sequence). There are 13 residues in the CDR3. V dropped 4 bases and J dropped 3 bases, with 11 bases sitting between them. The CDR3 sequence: CASSVVRDYEQYF. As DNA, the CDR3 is TGTGCCAGCAGCGTAGTCAGGGACTACGAGCAGTACTTC.

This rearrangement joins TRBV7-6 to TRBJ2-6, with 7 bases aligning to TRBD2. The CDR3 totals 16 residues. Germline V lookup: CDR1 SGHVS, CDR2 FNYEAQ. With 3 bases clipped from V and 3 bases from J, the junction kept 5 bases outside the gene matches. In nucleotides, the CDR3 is TGTGCCAGCAGCTTTGGCGGGGGTAGTGGGGCCAACGTCCTGACTTTC. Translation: CASSFGGGSGANVLTF.